These 10 T cell receptor beta chains came from one sample sequenced in a study of T-cell reconstitution after alpha-beta-depleted transplantation in children. Preparation of the TCRbeta library was carried out with unique molecular identifiers. A single record per CDR3 protein comes from TCRdb applying MiXCR to the PCR reads. The sample carries fewer than 550,000 distinct CDR3 sequences, roughly 11% recorded once. Sequencing was performed on PBMCs, mostly from graft donor cells, taken 180 days after TCRalphabeta/CD19-depleted stem cell transplant. The origin of the receptors is a female patient aged 2-9 years who had a stem cell transplant for aplastic anemia, so the T cells may come from the graft donor.

V gene TRBV12-3 or TRBV12-4 combines with J gene TRBJ2-1; TRBD2 matches 9 bases. The CDR3 totals 16 residues. V shed 4 bases, J shed 8 bases, and the junction held 12 bases outside the gene matches. The CDR3 sequence: CASSSRLAVSLYEQFF. CDR3 in DNA: TGTGCCAGCAGTTCCCGACTAGCGGTGTCATTGTATGAGCAGTTCTTC.

In its sample, this clonotype was seen a few times. This rearrangement joins TRBV5-6 to TRBJ1-3, with 8 bases that match TRBD1. This CDR3 spans 14 amino acids. Losses at the gene ends were 3 bases for V and 3 bases for J; bases not matched to a gene: 2. The germline V gene has CDR1 SGHDT and CDR2 YYEEEE. For the CDR3, the DNA is TGTGCCAGCAGCTGGGACAGGTTTGGAAACACCATATATTTT. Encoded protein: CASSWDRFGNTIYF.

This chain's CDR3 is CASSYGLAETYEQYF. The CDR3, as DNA: TGTGCCAGCAGTTACGGTCTAGCGGAAACCTACGAGCAGTACTTC. This chain connects TRBV6-5 to TRBJ2-7, with TRBD2 matching over 7 bases. V lost 2 bases, J lost 2 bases, and 6 bases stayed unmatched. There are 15 residues in the CDR3. The germline gives CDR1 MNHEY, CDR2 SVGAGI.

The V gene is TRBV12-3 or TRBV12-4, the J gene TRBJ2-3; 9 bases align to TRBD1. V shed 6 bases, J shed 2 bases, and the junction held 3 bases outside the gene matches. The CDR3 consists of 14 residues. Written as DNA, the CDR3 is TGTGCCAGCAGCGGGACAGGGTACACAGATACGCAGTATTTT. Residues: CASSGTGYTDTQYF.

This clonotype was observed a handful of times. The rearrangement joins TRBV6-1 to TRBJ1-1, with 7 bases matching TRBD1. V lost 6 bases to trimming and J lost 4 bases; unmatched junction nucleotides: 14. Looked up from germline, CDR1 is MNHNS and CDR2 is SASEGT. This CDR3 has 16 amino acids. CDR3 DNA sequence: TGTGCCAGCAGCCGCGGACAGGCCCCCACGGGCACTGAAGCTTTCTTT. Translation gives CASSRGQAPTGTEAFF.

This clonotype was picked up a small number of times. The chain combines TRBV5-1 with TRBJ2-7; 9 positions match TRBD2. The CDR3 extends over 15 amino acids. V lost 1 base and J lost 5; bases outside the gene matches: 7. The V gene's germline CDR1 is SGHRS and CDR2 YFSETQ. CDR3: CASSLSRGGAHEQYF. Written as DNA, the CDR3 is TGCGCCAGCAGCTTGTCCCGCGGGGGGGCCCACGAGCAGTACTTC.

This clonotype was found a few times. V gene TRBV10-3 combines with J gene TRBJ1-1; the D is unclear. The germline V gene has CDR1 ENHRY and CDR2 SYGVKD. V dropped 6 bases and J dropped 6 bases, with 11 bases sitting between them. The CDR3 consists of 12 residues. The CDR3 protein is CAIRGPGAEAFF. CDR3 bases: TGTGCCATCAGGGGTCCGGGCGCTGAAGCTTTCTTT.

CDR3: CASTGSGSENQPQHF. DNA of the CDR3: TGTGCCAGCACCGGCTCCGGGTCGGAGAATCAGCCCCAGCATTTT. The chain has TRBV7-9 and TRBJ1-5; D is undetermined. V shed 7 bases and J shed 4 bases, with 17 bases lying between them. The CDR3 spans 15 residues. The germline V gene encodes CDR1 SEHNR and CDR2 FQNEAQ (reference sequence).

The rearrangement uses TRBV29-1 and TRBJ1-4; 7 bases line up with TRBD1. The CDR3 consists of 12 residues. Germline trimming cut 5 bases from V and 7 bases from J; bases unmatched to any gene: 4. Germline CDR1 SQVTM, CDR2 ANQGSEA. CDR3 region: CSVFQGGEKLFF. The CDR3 DNA sequence: TGCAGCGTTTTCCAGGGGGGTGAAAAACTGTTTTTT. Full variable domain (remainder filled in from reference TRBV29-1 and TRBJ1-4): SAVISQKPSRDICQRGTSLTIQCQVDSQVTMMFWYRQQPGQSLTLIATANQGSEATYESGFVIDKFPISRPNLTFSTLTVSNMSPEDSSIYLCSVFQGGEKLFFGSGTQLSVL.

This clonotype was seen repeatedly, ten times or more. One junction end disagrees with the germline gene, perhaps due to a read error. The V call is TRBV4-3, the J call TRBJ2-1; D not certain. Germline CDR1 is LGHNA and CDR2 is YSLEER. The CDR3 loop spans 14 amino acids. This CDR3 reads CASSLGQSYNEQFF. The CDR3 coding sequence is TGTGCCAGCAGCTTAGGGCAGTCCTACAATGAGCAGTTCTTC.